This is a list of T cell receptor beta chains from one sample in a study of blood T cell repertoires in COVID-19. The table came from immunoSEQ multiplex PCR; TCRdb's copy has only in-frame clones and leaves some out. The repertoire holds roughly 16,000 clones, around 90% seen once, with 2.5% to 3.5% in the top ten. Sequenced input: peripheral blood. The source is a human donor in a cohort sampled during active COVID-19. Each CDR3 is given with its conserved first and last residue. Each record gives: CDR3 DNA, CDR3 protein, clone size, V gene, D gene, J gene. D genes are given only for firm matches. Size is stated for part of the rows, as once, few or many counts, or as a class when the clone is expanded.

cdr3_nt: TGTGCCAGTAGTATCGAGCTTGGGGCAGCTTTCTTT; cdr3_aa: CASSIELGAAFF; clone_size: -; v_call: TRBV19; d_call: -; j_call: TRBJ1-1
cdr3_nt: TGTGCCACCAGCTTCATCCTAGGGAACACTGAAGCTTTCTTT; cdr3_aa: CATSFILGNTEAFF; clone_size: -; v_call: TRBV15; d_call: -; j_call: TRBJ1-1
cdr3_nt: TGTGCCAGCAGCTTTCGGGGGGGAATATACAATGAGCAGTTCTTC; cdr3_aa: CASSFRGGIYNEQFF; clone_size: -; v_call: TRBV7-3; d_call: TRBD2; j_call: TRBJ2-1
cdr3_nt: TGTGCCAGCAGTGAGCGGGGGGCCCCCCAAGAGACCCAGTACTTC; cdr3_aa: CASSERGAPQETQYF; clone_size: -; v_call: TRBV27; d_call: TRBD2; j_call: TRBJ2-5
cdr3_nt: TGTGCCAGCAGCTTCGACAGGACTCGAACCGGGGAGCTGTTTTTT; cdr3_aa: CASSFDRTRTGELFF; clone_size: once; v_call: TRBV11-3; d_call: -; j_call: TRBJ2-2
cdr3_nt: TGTGCCAGCAGCAAAGGGGACCCTGACAGGGGGCGGCCAGATACGCAGTATTTT; cdr3_aa: CASSKGDPDRGRPDTQYF; clone_size: -; v_call: TRBV21-1; d_call: -; j_call: TRBJ2-3
cdr3_nt: TGTGCCAGCTCACCAGTGGACAGGTCCAACTCCTACAATGAGCAGTTCTTC; cdr3_aa: CASSPVDRSNSYNEQFF; clone_size: -; v_call: TRBV18; d_call: TRBD1; j_call: TRBJ2-1
cdr3_nt: TGTGCCAGCAGTCCACCCGGAATCGGGGACAATGAGCAGTTCTTC; cdr3_aa: CASSPPGIGDNEQFF; clone_size: -; v_call: TRBV27; d_call: -; j_call: TRBJ2-1
cdr3_nt: TGTGCCAGCACCGAGGACCCGGGGGTGGATACGCAGTATTTT; cdr3_aa: CASTEDPGVDTQYF; clone_size: -; v_call: TRBV27; d_call: -; j_call: TRBJ2-3
cdr3_nt: TGTGCCACTAGGGGACTAGCGGGAGTCAATGAGCAGTTCTTC; cdr3_aa: CATRGLAGVNEQFF; clone_size: -; v_call: TRBV15; d_call: TRBD2; j_call: TRBJ2-1
cdr3_nt: TGTGCTAGTGGTTTGGCGGTCTTATACGACAGGGTGGAGACAGATACGCAGTATTTT; cdr3_aa: CASGLAVLYDRVETDTQYF; clone_size: -; v_call: TRBV12-5; d_call: TRBD1; j_call: TRBJ2-3
cdr3_nt: TGTGCCAGCAGTTCCCTCTGGCGGGCAGATACGCAGTATTTT; cdr3_aa: CASSSLWRADTQYF; clone_size: -; v_call: TRBV27; d_call: -; j_call: TRBJ2-3
cdr3_nt: TGTGCCAGCAGCCTGGGTGGGCTGATCACTGAAGCTTTCTTT; cdr3_aa: CASSLGGLITEAFF; clone_size: -; v_call: TRBV5-4; d_call: -; j_call: TRBJ1-1
cdr3_nt: TGTGCCAGTAGACCCACCGGGACAGGGAACATTCAGTACTTC; cdr3_aa: CASRPTGTGNIQYF; clone_size: -; v_call: TRBV19; d_call: TRBD1; j_call: TRBJ2-4